The present T cell receptor (beta chain) was sequenced within a study of T cells in localized non-small cell lung cancer. General study points: Uninvolved adjacent lung showed peak T cell clonality, exceeding tumor. A denser population of T cells in blood accompanied longer overall survival. Appearance in adjacent lung was seen for a median approximately 59 of the top 100 tumor clones.

CDR3 size: 14 residues. The germline V gene encodes CDR1 SGHRS and CDR2 YFSETQ. J gave up 2 bases and V 4 bases, and 5 bases lay outside the gene matches. Details on this clone: Its antigen is undetermined.

The protocol was immunoSEQ multiplex PCR, while the TCRdb copy is restricted to in-frame clones and leaves out a portion. This table has over 20,000 clones, approximately 90% appearing once. V gene TRBV5-1 combines with J gene TRBJ1-2; TRBD1 agrees at 7 bases. This specimen was peripheral blood, taken before any cancer treatment. The sequence was collected from a woman aged 35 to 70 with stage I lung adenocarcinoma. The chain's CDR3 is CASSVGQANYGYTF. DNA for the CDR3: TGCGCCAGCAGCGTAGGACAGGCCAACTATGGCTACACCTTC.